Following are 18 T cell receptor beta chains from one sample sequenced in a study of T cell changes during pregnancy in multiple sclerosis. Profiled with immunoSEQ multiplex PCR; TCRdb holds only in-frame clones, not every one. Altogether about 68,000 clones are present, approximately 90% being singletons, with the ten largest covering around 1.6%. Sequencing was performed on peripheral blood, taken in the third trimester of pregnancy. The source is a female donor with multiple sclerosis, enrolled in a pregnancy study.

The rearrangement joins TRBV6-5 to TRBJ1-1, with D unclear. This CDR3 has 13 amino acids. CDR1 MNHEY and CDR2 SVGAGI come from the germline V gene. Trimming pared 4 bases from V and 5 bases from J, leaving 11 bases between. Here the CDR3 DNA reads TGTGCCAGCAGTTCTGCGGGGAGGACTGAAGCTTTCTTT. The encoded protein is CASSSAGRTEAFF.

Turning to this clone: One end of the junction varies from germline; a read error may be responsible. V and J are TRBV28 and TRBJ2-3, with a possible D match to TRBD2 (5 bases). The CDR3 is made up of 8 amino acids. CDR1 and CDR2 from the germline V gene are MDHEN and SYDVKM. CDR3 nucleotide sequence: TGTGCCAGCAGCAACGGGATATTT. As protein: CASSNGIF.

V is TRBV7-9 and J is TRBJ2-1, with a weak D call TRBD1 (7 bases). Trimming left V 5 bases short and J 8 bases short, with 28 bases between. Germline loops: CDR1 SEHNR, CDR2 FQNEAQ (reference sequence). The CDR3 loop spans 18 amino acids. In DNA, the CDR3 is TGTGCCAGCAGCCCCAGGGGGGCGCTGCGGAAGAATTTATATGAGCAGTTCTTC. It yields the protein CASSPRGALRKNLYEQFF.

This sequence joins TRBV4-2 and TRBJ2-1; 11 bases line up with TRBD2. The ends lost 3 bases at V and 8 bases at J; junction bases unmatched: 18. The germline gives CDR1 LGHNA, CDR2 YNFKEQ. The CDR3 contains 19 residues. Here the CDR3 DNA reads TGTGCCAGCAGCCACCCCTGGGGTAGCGGGAGGGTAGATTTCGATGAGCAGTTCTTC. It encodes CASSHPWGSGRVDFDEQFF.

This chain uses TRBV6-5 with TRBJ1-2; perhaps TRBD1 as D (6 bases). V lost 2 bases to trimming and J lost 0 bases, with 13 bases between them. CDR1 and CDR2 (germline): MNHEY, SVGAGI. The CDR3 consists of 16 residues. The chain's CDR3 is CASSYRRDTPNYGYTF. CDR3 nucleotide sequence: TGTGCCAGCAGTTACCGCAGGGACACACCTAACTATGGCTACACCTTC.

V usage is TRBV29-1 and J usage is TRBJ2-1, with a possible D match to TRBD2 (6 bases). This CDR3 is 14 amino acids long. The germline gives CDR1 SQVTM, CDR2 ANQGSEA. Trimming removed 3 bases from V and 9 bases from J, with 18 bases in between. As DNA, the CDR3 is TGCAGCGTTGAGGCGGGGAGAGGGGTGGGTGAGCAGTTCTTC. This codes for CSVEAGRGVGEQFF.

CDR3 protein: CASLGGSDTQYF. For the CDR3, the DNA is TGTGCCAGCCTCGGCGGATCAGATACGCAGTATTTT. The rearrangement joins TRBV28 to TRBJ2-3; no clear D. V was trimmed by 8 bases and J by 4 bases, leaving 10 bases between them. The V gene's germline CDR1 is MDHEN and CDR2 SYDVKM. The CDR3 extends over 12 amino acids.

The V gene is TRBV2, the J gene TRBJ2-7; 11 bases agree with TRBD1. The CDR3 runs 15 residues. Germline V gene data show CDR1 as SNHLY and CDR2 as FYNNEI. V gave up 2 bases and J gave up 4 bases; unmatched junction bases: 4. The CDR3 bases are TGTGCCAGCAGTGAAAGGGGACAGGGGGTTTACGAGCAGTACTTC. Residues: CASSERGQGVYEQYF.

The gene calls are TRBV4-1 and TRBJ1-5, with TRBD1 matching over 10 bases. Germline values: CDR1 MGHRA, CDR2 YSYEKL. J was trimmed by 4 bases and V by 0 bases; bases with no gene match: 3. The CDR3 totals 16 residues. This CDR3 reads CASSQDMDRGNQPQHF. CDR3 in DNA: TGCGCCAGCAGCCAAGATATGGACAGGGGGAATCAGCCCCAGCATTTT.

This sequence joins TRBV4-2 and TRBJ2-1, with D tentatively TRBD2 (6 bases). Germline CDR1 LGHNA, CDR2 YNFKEQ. Deletions cut 1 base from V and 5 bases from J, with 12 bases between. The CDR3 totals 15 residues. The CDR3 DNA reads as TGTGCCAGCAGCCAAGGGTCTAGCGATCACAATGAGCAGTTCTTC. It specifies CASSQGSSDHNEQFF.

The gene calls are TRBV11-3 and TRBJ2-1, with 7 bases identical to TRBD2. Trimming removed 1 base from V and 3 bases from J; junction bases left unmatched: 3. The CDR3 runs 15 residues. CDR1 is SGHNT and CDR2 is YENEEA in the germline V gene. In DNA form, the CDR3 reads TGTGCCAGCAGCTTAGCCAGCGGGATCTACAATGAGCAGTTCTTC. It codes for CASSLASGIYNEQFF. The whole variable domain, filled in from reference TRBV11-3 and TRBJ2-1, reads EAGVVQSPRYKIIEKKQPVAFWCNPISGHNTLYWYLQNLGQGPELLIRYENEEAVDDSQLPKDRFSAERLKGVDSTLKIQPAELGDSAVYLCASSLASGIYNEQFFGPGTRLTVL.

The chain has TRBV19 and TRBJ2-3; D ambiguous. The V end lost 5 bases, the J end lost 0 bases, and 12 bases lay between the germline ends. The CDR3 has 15 residues. CDR1 and CDR2 from the germline V gene are LNHDA and SQIVND (reference sequence). CDR3: CASSQRVTSTDTQYF. The CDR3 nucleotides read TGTGCCAGTAGTCAACGAGTTACTAGCACAGATACGCAGTATTTT.

This CDR3 reads CASSEENRDYEQYF. The CDR3 region has the DNA TGTGCCAGCAGTGAGGAGAACCGGGACTACGAGCAGTACTTC. The chain carries TRBV2 and TRBJ2-7; TRBD2 is a possible D gene (5 bases). The CDR3 loop spans 14 amino acids. Looked up from germline, CDR1 is SNHLY and CDR2 is FYNNEI. The ends were cut back, 3 bases at V and 3 bases at J, with 12 bases in the middle.

V gene TRBV19 combines with J gene TRBJ2-7, with 8 bases fitting TRBD1. The germline CDR1 and CDR2 sequences are LNHDA and SQIVND (reference sequence). There are 11 residues in the CDR3. V dropped 5 bases and J dropped 12; count of bases not matched to a gene: 6. The CDR3: CASSSQGARYF. CDR3 bases: TGTGCCAGTAGTTCTCAGGGGGCCCGGTACTTC.

This clone was seen only a few times. V is TRBV5-1 and J is TRBJ1-2; the match to TRBD1 covers 9 bases. CDR1 SGHRS and CDR2 YFSETQ come from the germline V gene. The trim removed 0 bases at V and 8 bases at J, leaving 8 bases unmatched. The CDR3 runs 15 residues. The CDR3 reads CASSLVGDRVGGYTF. As DNA, the CDR3 is TGCGCCAGCAGCTTGGTCGGGGACAGGGTCGGCGGCTACACCTTC.

The gene calls are TRBV10-1 and TRBJ2-7; maybe TRBD1 (6 bases). The CDR3 sequence is 20 residues long. Trimming removed 3 bases at V and 3 bases at J, with 30 bases between. Per the germline V gene, CDR1 is WNHNN and CDR2 is SYGVQD (reference sequence). Written as DNA, the CDR3 is TGCGCCAGCAGTGACACCGCGAACGATTATAGACAGGAGCCATACTACGAGCAGTACTTC. This sequence encodes CASSDTANDYRQEPYYEQYF.

The V and J genes are TRBV5-1 and TRBJ2-1, with D possibly being TRBD2 (5 bases). The germline V gene has CDR1 SGHRS and CDR2 YFSETQ. V lost 0 bases and J 7 bases, leaving 8 bases between the germline ends. This CDR3 is built from 13 residues. CDR3: CASSLGGFNEQFF. The CDR3 DNA reads as TGCGCCAGCAGCTTGGGAGGGTTTAATGAGCAGTTCTTC.

The chain joins TRBV12-5 to TRBJ1-4; D gene ambiguous. V was trimmed by 2 bases and J by 5 bases, leaving 12 bases between them. The CDR3 loop spans 15 amino acids. The V gene's germline CDR1 is LGHNT and CDR2 FRNRAP. CDR3 in amino acids: CASGLTRETNEKLFF. In DNA form, the CDR3 reads TGTGCTAGTGGTTTGACGAGGGAGACAAATGAAAAACTGTTTTTT. The entire variable domain, with the rest obtained from reference TRBV12-5 and TRBJ1-4, is as follows: DARVTQTPRHKVTEMGQEVTMRCQPILGHNTVFWYRQTMMQGLELLAYFRNRAPLDDSGMPKDRFSAEMPDATLATLKIQPSEPRDSAVYFCASGLTRETNEKLFFGSGTQLSVL.